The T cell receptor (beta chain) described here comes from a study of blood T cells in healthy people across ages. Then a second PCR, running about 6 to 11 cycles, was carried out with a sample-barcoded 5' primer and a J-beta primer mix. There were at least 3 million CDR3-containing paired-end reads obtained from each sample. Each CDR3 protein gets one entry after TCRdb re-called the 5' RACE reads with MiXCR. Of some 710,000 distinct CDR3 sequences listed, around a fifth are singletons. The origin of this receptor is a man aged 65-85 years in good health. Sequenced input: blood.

For the CDR3, the DNA is TGTGCCAGCAGCTTGTATAGTGACACTGAAGCTTTCTTT. It encodes CASSLYSDTEAFF. This chain joins TRBV7-9 and TRBJ1-1; no definite D call. This CDR3 contains 13 residues. The V and J ends lost 3 bases and 3 bases respectively, with 8 bases between them. The germline CDR1 and CDR2 sequences are SEHNR and FQNEAQ (reference sequence).